This entry lists 10 T cell receptor beta chains sequenced from one sample in a study of blood T cell repertoires in COVID-19. The method was immunoSEQ multiplex PCR; TCRdb's version includes in-frame clones alone and lacks a portion of them. The data contain just under 90,000 clones, around 72% of them seen just once; the ten biggest clones take up roughly 14%. Material for sequencing was peripheral blood. The receptor set was obtained from a woman of 80 years or more with acute or convalescent COVID-19.

This clone was seen a few times. The CDR3 DNA sequence: TGTGCCAGCAGCGTAGGACAGGGCTACACTGAAGCTTTCTTT. This translates into CASSVGQGYTEAFF. This sequence joins TRBV9 and TRBJ1-1; 7 nucleotides match TRBD1. The CDR3 spans 14 residues. V lost 0 bases and J lost 3; bases outside the gene matches: 2. CDR1 and CDR2 from the germline V gene are SGDLS and YYNGEE.

This clone occurred once. CDR3 coding DNA: TGTGCCAGCAGAGGGGGACACGCTGGGGCCAACGTCCTGACTTTC. The encoded protein is CASRGGHAGANVLTF. J is TRBJ2-6 and V is TRBV28, with D perhaps TRBD1 (6 bases). V was shortened by 6 bases and J by 2 bases, with 11 bases between the two germline ends. The CDR3 runs 15 residues. In germline, CDR1 is MDHEN, CDR2 SYDVKM. The whole variable domain, remainder taken from reference TRBV28 and TRBJ2-6, is DVKVTQSSRYLVKRTGEKVFLECVQDMDHENMFWYRQDPGLGLRLIYFSYDVKMKEKGDIPEGYSVSREKKERFSLILESASTNQTSMYLCASRGGHAGANVLTFGAGSRLTVL.

The rearrangement links TRBV5-6 to TRBJ2-1, with D possibly TRBD1 on 5 matching bases. Germline CDR1 reads SGHDT; CDR2 reads YYEEEE. The CDR3 is made up of 15 amino acids. Deletions cut 8 bases from V and 3 bases from J, with 18 bases between. This chain's CDR3 is CASKAGHSYYNEQFF. The CDR3 nucleotides are TGTGCCAGTAAGGCTGGACACTCCTACTACAATGAGCAGTTCTTC.

DNA of the CDR3: TGTGCCAGCAGTGCCGGACTAGCGGGGAGAGATACGCAGTATTTT. This codes for CASSAGLAGRDTQYF. The J gene is TRBJ2-3, the V gene TRBV6-4; TRBD2 agrees at 12 bases. This CDR3 contains 15 residues. CDR1 and CDR2 from the germline V gene are MRHNA and SNTAGT. Germline trimming cut 4 bases from V and 5 bases from J; bases unmatched to any gene: 4.

CDR3 DNA: TGTGCCAGCAGCTTGGTCTCTAGGCTGGACGAGCAGTACTTC. Protein: CASSLVSRLDEQYF. The chain combines TRBV5-6 with TRBJ2-7; no clear D gene. V gave up 0 bases and J gave up 5 bases, with 12 bases separating them. Per the germline V gene, CDR1 is SGHDT and CDR2 is YYEEEE. The CDR3 has 14 amino acids.

V and J are TRBV11-2 and TRBJ2-7; the D gene is possibly TRBD1 (5 bases). From germline, CDR1 is SGHAT and CDR2 FQNNGV. The CDR3 covers 14 residues. With 5 bases removed from V and 4 bases from J, the gap between germline ends came to 15 bases. In DNA, the CDR3 is TGTGCCAGCAGCCCGACGACAGATGGGTACGAGCAGTACTTC. Protein product: CASSPTTDGYEQYF.

The chain uses TRBV2 and TRBJ1-2; D gene uncertain. Germline V gene sequence: CDR1 SNHLY, CDR2 FYNNEI. V was shortened by 4 bases and J by 2 bases, with 8 bases between the two germline ends. This CDR3 is 13 amino acids long. In nucleotides, the CDR3 is TGTGCCAGCAGTGGAGGCCAAAACTATGGCTACACCTTC. Amino acid sequence: CASSGGQNYGYTF. Full variable domain (outside the CDR3, taken from reference TRBV2 and TRBJ1-2): EPEVTQTPSHQVTQMGQEVILRCVPISNHLYFYWYRQILGQKVEFLVSFYNNEISEKSEIFDDQFSVERPDGSNFTLKIRSTKLEDSAMYFCASSGGQNYGYTFGSGTRLTVV.

The chain links TRBV11-2 to TRBJ2-2; a possible D gene is TRBD1 (5 bases). Germline-derived CDR1 and CDR2 are SGHAT and FQNNGV. V gave up 10 bases and J gave up 1 base, with 10 bases separating them. The CDR3 sequence is 13 residues long. The CDR3 protein is CAIRRENTGELFF. The CDR3 bases are TGTGCCATCCGCAGGGAGAACACCGGGGAGCTGTTTTTT.

The CDR3 DNA reads TGTGCCAGCAGTGCATGGACAGGGGGCTACGAGCAGTACTTC. Protein: CASSAWTGGYEQYF. The rearrangement uses TRBV28 and TRBJ2-7; TRBD1 matches 10 bases. Germline values: CDR1 MDHEN, CDR2 SYDVKM. There are 14 residues in the CDR3. The ends lost 5 bases at V and 3 bases at J; junction bases unmatched: 4.

The chain recombines TRBV19 with TRBJ1-5; 7 bases fit TRBD1. Per the germline V gene, CDR1 is LNHDA and CDR2 is SQIVND (reference sequence). This CDR3 is built from 17 residues. After removal of 3 bases from V and 3 bases from J, the junction contained 11 bases not matched to a gene. CDR3 DNA sequence: TGTGCCAGTAGTATCGGAGGCGGCAGGGGGGTCAATCAGCCCCAGCATTTT. It codes for CASSIGGGRGVNQPQHF.